This T cell receptor (beta chain) was recovered during a study of Ad26.COV2.S vaccination and SARS-CoV-2 variants. Overall study: Once or twice, 56 days apart, Ad26.COV2.S was delivered intramuscularly.

This CDR3 spans 18 amino acids. V gave up 5 bases and J gave up 3 bases; unmatched junction bases: 14. Per the germline V gene, CDR1 is MNHEY and CDR2 is SMNVEV (reference sequence). Repertoires were generated with immunoSEQ multiplex PCR, while TCRdb's copy carries only in-frame clones and drops some. Of about 320,000 clones in the sample, 75% to 90% were seen once. The treatment here: around 19 received Ad26.COV2.S at low or high dose, single or two shots; several received placebo; per-sample allocation not given. Sampling took place 63 days after the first vaccine or placebo injection. The specimen comprised peripheral blood, sampled in a trial of Ad26.COV2.S vaccine versus placebo. V is TRBV27 and J is TRBJ2-3; 10 positions agree with TRBD1. The source is a person aged 18 to 65 who received the Ad26.COV2.S COVID-19 vaccine or a placebo. CDR3 bases: TGTGCCAGCAGTCCCCAGGGTCCGGGACAGGGGTTAACAGATACGCAGTATTTT. Its protein is CASSPQGPGQGLTDTQYF.